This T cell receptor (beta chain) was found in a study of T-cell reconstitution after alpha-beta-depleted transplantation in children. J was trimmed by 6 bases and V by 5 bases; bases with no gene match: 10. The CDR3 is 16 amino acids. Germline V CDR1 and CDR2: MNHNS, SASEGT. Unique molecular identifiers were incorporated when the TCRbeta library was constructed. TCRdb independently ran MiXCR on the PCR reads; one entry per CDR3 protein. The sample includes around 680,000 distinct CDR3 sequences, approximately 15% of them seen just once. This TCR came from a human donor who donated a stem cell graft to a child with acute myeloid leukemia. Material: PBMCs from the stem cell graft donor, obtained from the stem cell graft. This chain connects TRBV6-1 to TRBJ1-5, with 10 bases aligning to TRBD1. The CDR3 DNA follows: TGTGCCAGCAGTCAAAGACAGGGGGCAACTTCTCAGCCCCAGCATTTT. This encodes CASSQRQGATSQPQHF.